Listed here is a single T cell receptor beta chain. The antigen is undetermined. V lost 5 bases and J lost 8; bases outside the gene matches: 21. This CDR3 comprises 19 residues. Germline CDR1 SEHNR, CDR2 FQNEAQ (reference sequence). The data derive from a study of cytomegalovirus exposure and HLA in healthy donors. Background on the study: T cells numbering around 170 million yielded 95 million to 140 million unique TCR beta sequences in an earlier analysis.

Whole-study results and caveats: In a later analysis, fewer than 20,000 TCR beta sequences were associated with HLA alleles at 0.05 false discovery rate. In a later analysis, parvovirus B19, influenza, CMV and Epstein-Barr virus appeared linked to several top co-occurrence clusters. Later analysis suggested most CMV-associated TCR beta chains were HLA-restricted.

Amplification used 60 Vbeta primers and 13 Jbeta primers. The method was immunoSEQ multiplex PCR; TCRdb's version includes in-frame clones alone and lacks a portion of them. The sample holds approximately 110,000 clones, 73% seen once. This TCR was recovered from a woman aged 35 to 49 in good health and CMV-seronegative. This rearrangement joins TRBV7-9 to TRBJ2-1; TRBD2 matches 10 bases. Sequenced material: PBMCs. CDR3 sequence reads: CASSPNRSSGSLDQDEQFF. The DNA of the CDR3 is TGTGCCAGCAGCCCCAACCGCTCTAGCGGGAGCCTTGATCAGGATGAGCAGTTCTTC. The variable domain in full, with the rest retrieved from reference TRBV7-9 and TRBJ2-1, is DTGVSQNPRHKITKRGQNVTFRCDPISEHNRLYWYRQTLGQGPEFLTYFQNEAQLEKSRLLSDRFSAERPKGSFSTLEIQRTEQGDSAMYLCASSPNRSSGSLDQDEQFFGPGTRLTVL.